The entry below describes one T cell receptor beta chain. This sample was taken from a study of PD-L1 blockade in urothelial cancer. Turning to the study itself: About 90% of the 29 patients comprised males who had bladder-origin urothelial cancer.

Data came from immunoSEQ multiplex PCR; TCRdb stores just in-frame clones and leaves some out. The sample yields 29,000 or so clones, over 60% seen once. As to time point: peripheral blood 6 weeks after treatment start. Trimming cost V 3 bases and J 7 bases, with 19 bases left between them. CDR3 length equals 15 residues. Germline lookup yields CDR1 SGHNT and CDR2 YYREEE (reference sequence). The sequencing here drew on PBMCs, taken around atezolizumab (anti-PD-L1) treatment. The chain couples TRBV5-4 to TRBJ1-2; tentative D call: TRBD1 (6 bases). This sequence was found in a man aged 70-80 years with urothelial cancer. Written as DNA, the CDR3 is TGTGCCAGCAGCTCCCGGGACATGGCTATGACTGGCTACACCTTC. This encodes CASSSRDMAMTGYTF.